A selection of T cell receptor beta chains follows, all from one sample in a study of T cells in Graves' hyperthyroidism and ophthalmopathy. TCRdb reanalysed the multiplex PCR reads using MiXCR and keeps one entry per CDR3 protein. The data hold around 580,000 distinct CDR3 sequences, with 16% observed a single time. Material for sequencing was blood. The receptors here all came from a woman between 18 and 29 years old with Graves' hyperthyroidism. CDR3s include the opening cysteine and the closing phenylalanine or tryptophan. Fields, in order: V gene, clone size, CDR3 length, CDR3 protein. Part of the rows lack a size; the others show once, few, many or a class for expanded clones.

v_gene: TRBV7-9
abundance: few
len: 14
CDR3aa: CASSEASGGETQYF

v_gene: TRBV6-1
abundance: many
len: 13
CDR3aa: CASRIDPGYGYTF

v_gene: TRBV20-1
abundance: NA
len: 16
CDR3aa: CSARVEGRSSYNEQFF

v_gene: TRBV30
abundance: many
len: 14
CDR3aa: CAWSVRQGHQPQHF

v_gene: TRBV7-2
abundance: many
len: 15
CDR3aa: CASSYGTSGRETQYF

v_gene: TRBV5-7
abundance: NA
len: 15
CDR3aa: CASSLIRGENEKLFF

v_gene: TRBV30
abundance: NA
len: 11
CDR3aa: CAWGRGHEQFF

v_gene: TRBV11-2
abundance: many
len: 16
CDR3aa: CASSKNRGQRSTEAFF

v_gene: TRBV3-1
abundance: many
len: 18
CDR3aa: CASSQTAATNRFYNEQFF

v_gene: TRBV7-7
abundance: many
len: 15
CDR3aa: CASSLTGGDTDTQYF

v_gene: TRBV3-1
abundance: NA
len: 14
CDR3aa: CASSQGQGNSPLHF

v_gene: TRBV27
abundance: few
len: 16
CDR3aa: CASSLSPGQGAYEQYF

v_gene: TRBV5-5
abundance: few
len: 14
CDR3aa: CASSLDQGQETQYF

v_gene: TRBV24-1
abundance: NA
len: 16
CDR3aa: CATSDPGDLSGNTIYF

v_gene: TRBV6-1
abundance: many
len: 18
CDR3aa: CASRVRQGGPATNEKLFF

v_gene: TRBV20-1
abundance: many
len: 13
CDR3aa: CSASDTGTYEQYF

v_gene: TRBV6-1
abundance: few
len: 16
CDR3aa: CASSSQLAGVHNEQFF

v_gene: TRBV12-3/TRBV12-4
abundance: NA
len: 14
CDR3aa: CASSDSISGNTIYF

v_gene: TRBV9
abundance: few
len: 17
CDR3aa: CASSAEGAGGPYNEQFF

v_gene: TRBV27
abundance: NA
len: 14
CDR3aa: CASSLGREGLEQYF

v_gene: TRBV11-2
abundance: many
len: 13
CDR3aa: CASSLDFWFEQYF

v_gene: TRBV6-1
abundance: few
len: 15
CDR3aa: CASSGVGRANTEAFF

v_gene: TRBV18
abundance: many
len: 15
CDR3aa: CASSPKRQERNEQFF

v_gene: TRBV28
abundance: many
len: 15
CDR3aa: CASSLGQGIAYGYTF

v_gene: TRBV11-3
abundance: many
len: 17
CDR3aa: CASSPSPWTGYSYEQYF

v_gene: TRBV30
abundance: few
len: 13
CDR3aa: CAWSTDRQETQYF

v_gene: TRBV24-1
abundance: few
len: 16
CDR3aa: CATSDGNSATNEKLFF

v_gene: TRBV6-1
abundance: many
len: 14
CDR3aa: CASSEGEGSDTQYF

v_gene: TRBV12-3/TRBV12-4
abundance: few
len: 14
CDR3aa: CASSPQGQRGEQFF

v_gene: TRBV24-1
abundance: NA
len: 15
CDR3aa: CATSDKQGHNQPQHF

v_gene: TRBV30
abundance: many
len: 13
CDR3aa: CAWSVSERETQYF

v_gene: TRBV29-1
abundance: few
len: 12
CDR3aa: CSVGWGSSEAFF

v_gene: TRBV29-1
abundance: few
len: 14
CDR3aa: CSVGMPGPTDTQYF

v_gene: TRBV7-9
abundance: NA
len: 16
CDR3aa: CASSFAGTEFSYEQYF

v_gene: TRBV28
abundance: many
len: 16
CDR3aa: CASRTLTGHSGNTIYF

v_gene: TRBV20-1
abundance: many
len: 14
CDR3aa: CSARDGGRGNIQYF

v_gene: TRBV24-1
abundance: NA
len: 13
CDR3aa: CATSDPMSYEQCF

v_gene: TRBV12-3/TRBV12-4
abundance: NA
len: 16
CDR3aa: CASSLTGQAMNTEAFF

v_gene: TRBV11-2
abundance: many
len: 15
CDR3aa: CASSLPKRRQETQYF

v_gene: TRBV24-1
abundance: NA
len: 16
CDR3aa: CATSDPGLTGSYEQYF

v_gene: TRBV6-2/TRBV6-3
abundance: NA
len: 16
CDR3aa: CASSLYLAGNTGELFF

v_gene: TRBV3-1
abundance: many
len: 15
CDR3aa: CASSQGTTGLYGYTF

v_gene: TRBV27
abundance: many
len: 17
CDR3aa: CASSPWRGMGGENEQFF

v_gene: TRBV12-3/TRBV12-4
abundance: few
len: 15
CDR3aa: CASSSSGGPGYEQYF

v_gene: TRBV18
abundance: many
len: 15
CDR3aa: CASSPSKGDNQPQHF

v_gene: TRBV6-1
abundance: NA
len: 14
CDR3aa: CAAGRDFNTGELFF

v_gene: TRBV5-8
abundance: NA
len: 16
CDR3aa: CASTPWGGYSNQPQHF

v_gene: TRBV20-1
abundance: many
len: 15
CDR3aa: CSATRLAGVQDTQYF

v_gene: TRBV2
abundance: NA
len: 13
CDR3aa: CASVTGAVREQYF

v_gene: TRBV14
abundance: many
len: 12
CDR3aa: CASSQNDDTQYF

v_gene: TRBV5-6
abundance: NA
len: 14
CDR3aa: CASSLPFRSTEAFF

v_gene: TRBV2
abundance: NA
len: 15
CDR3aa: CASSDRLSNTGELFF

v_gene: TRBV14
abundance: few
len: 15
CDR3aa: CASSQDVGAIYGYTF

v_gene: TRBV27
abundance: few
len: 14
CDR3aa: CASRLTGGPLGYTF

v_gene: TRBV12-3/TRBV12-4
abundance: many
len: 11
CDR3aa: CASTGSTEAFF